The 25 T cell receptor beta chains listed next were all sequenced from one sample in a study of blood T cells in healthy people across ages. Using a J-beta primer mix together with a sample-barcoded 5' primer, a second PCR was run for about 6 to 12 cycles. MiXCR, run by TCRdb on the 5' RACE reads, gives a single entry per CDR3 protein. The table includes 1.5 million to 2 million distinct CDR3 sequences, about 28% detected once. Sequenced: blood. The receptor source for this set is a woman aged 25 to 39 in good health.

The chain is built from TRBV3-1 and TRBJ2-5; TRBD1 matches 7 bases. The J call may be mistaken, given a closer DNA end match to TRBJ2-4. The CDR3 has 12 residues. Germline lookup yields CDR1 LGHDT and CDR2 YNNKEL (reference sequence). Here the CDR3 DNA reads TGTGCCAGCAGCTTCCGACAGGGCATTCAGTACTTC. This encodes CASSFRQGIQYF.

A word on this clonotype: A much larger clone lies a single base off, so this may be a read error. The chain uses TRBV28 and TRBJ2-7; TRBD1 agrees at 7 bases. CDR3 length equals 14 residues. The V gene end was trimmed by 4 bases and the J gene end by 0 bases; junction bases not matched to a gene: 3. Germline V CDR1 and CDR2: MDHEN, SYDVKM. In DNA form, the CDR3 reads TGTGCCAGCAGTTGCCGGGACAGCTCCTACGAGCAGTACTTC. This encodes CASSCRDSSYEQYF.

With regard to this clonotype: The junction shows a germline mismatch at one end, possibly a read error. This sequence joins TRBV7-2 and TRBJ2-5, with D perhaps matching TRBD2 (5 bases). The CDR3 consists of 14 residues. Germline V gene lookup returns CDR1 SGHTA and CDR2 FQGNSA. CDR3 region: CVSSLASSSETQYF. The DNA of the CDR3 is TGTGTCAGCAGCTTAGCGTCGAGTAGCGAGACCCAGTACTTC.

The chain combines TRBV4-1 with TRBJ2-5, with D possibly being TRBD2 (7 bases). This CDR3 comprises 17 residues. V was pared by 1 base and J by 9 bases, with 24 bases between. CDR1 is MGHRA and CDR2 is YSYEKL in the germline V gene. The CDR3 spells CASSQVGKGGPLMAQYF. The CDR3, as DNA: TGCGCCAGCAGCCAAGTGGGAAAGGGGGGGCCTCTGATGGCCCAGTACTTC.

The genes are TRBV7-9 and TRBJ2-7; no definite D call. Trimming cost V 2 bases and J 5 bases, with 10 bases left between them. The germline CDR1 and CDR2 sequences are SEHNR and FQNEAQ (reference sequence). CDR3 size: 13 residues. The CDR3 DNA sequence: TGTGCCAGCAGCTTATCTCGGCCGGACGAGCAGTACTTC. It translates to CASSLSRPDEQYF.

This clonotype has a count of ten or more. This rearrangement joins TRBV5-1 to TRBJ2-7; 7 bases line up with TRBD1. Looked up from germline, CDR1 is SGHRS and CDR2 is YFSETQ. The CDR3 runs 13 residues. V lost 2 bases and J lost 4; bases outside the gene matches: 3. CDR3 sequence (DNA): TGCGCCAGCAGCTTAGAGACAGGGTACGAGCAGTACTTC. Protein product: CASSLETGYEQYF.

A few counts support this clonotype. The genes are TRBV2 and TRBJ2-1, with D tentatively TRBD1 (7 bases). The CDR3 consists of 14 residues. V shed 0 bases and J shed 8 bases, with 11 bases lying between them. CDR1 and CDR2 from the germline V gene are SNHLY and FYNNEI. CDR3 sequence: CASSEAGGGDEQFF. CDR3 nucleotides: TGTGCCAGCAGTGAAGCAGGAGGGGGCGATGAGCAGTTCTTC.

The rearrangement uses TRBV12-3 or TRBV12-4 and TRBJ2-1; D unclear. The CDR3 contains 14 residues. V gave up 6 bases and J gave up 5 bases, with 14 bases separating them. The CDR3 sequence is CASSPKGKHNEQFF. Written as DNA, the CDR3 is TGTGCCAGCAGCCCCAAGGGCAAGCACAATGAGCAGTTCTTC.

The chain employs TRBV19 and TRBJ1-5; 10 positions agree with TRBD1. The CDR3 spans 13 residues. Germline values: CDR1 LNHDA, CDR2 SQIVND (reference sequence). Trimming took 7 bases from V and 7 from J; bases not matched to a gene: 4. The CDR3 DNA is TGTGCCAGTACCCCGGACAGGGGGCAGCCCCAGCATTTT. Protein product: CASTPDRGQPQHF.

There are many counts of this clonotype. The V and J genes are TRBV10-1 and TRBJ2-4; 13 bases agree with TRBD2. This CDR3 has 17 residues. Losses at the gene ends were 9 bases for V and 0 bases for J; bases not matched to a gene: 8. The V gene's germline CDR1 is WNHNN and CDR2 SYGVQD (reference sequence). The CDR3 loop reads CASPGLAGIIAKNIQYF. The CDR3 region has the DNA TGCGCCAGTCCGGGACTAGCGGGAATAATAGCCAAAAACATTCAGTACTTC.

The V call is TRBV6-6, the J call TRBJ1-3; 7 bases agree with TRBD1. The CDR3 contains 16 residues. From germline, CDR1 is MNHNY and CDR2 SVGAGI (reference sequence). The J segment lost 4 bases and the V segment lost 0 bases, leaving 6 bases of the junction unmatched. The CDR3 DNA sequence: TGTGCCAGCAGTTACTCGAAAGGGGGCAGGGGAAACACCATATATTTT. It is translated as CASSYSKGGRGNTIYF.

This clonotype turned up a few times. Here the CDR3 reads CASSLGTSGSPDTQYF. The CDR3 nucleotides are TGCGCCAGCAGCTTGGGGACTAGCGGGAGCCCAGATACGCAGTATTTT. The V call is TRBV5-1, the J call TRBJ2-3, with 13 bases matching TRBD2. The CDR3 covers 16 residues. V dropped 0 bases and J dropped 4; count of bases not matched to a gene: 2. Germline CDR1 and CDR2: SGHRS and YFSETQ.

This clonotype occurred a few times. This rearrangement joins TRBV4-3 to TRBJ2-4; D possibly corresponds to TRBD2 (5 bases). Deletions cut 0 bases from V and 15 bases from J, with 18 bases between. Germline assignment: CDR1 LGHNA and CDR2 YSLEER. This CDR3 comprises 14 residues. Here the CDR3 DNA reads TGCGCCAGCAGCCAAGATCCCGCGGGCGGCGAGCGGTACTTC. This sequence encodes CASSQDPAGGERYF.

This rearrangement joins TRBV11-2 to TRBJ1-2; possibly TRBD1 for D (6 bases). Trimming pared 5 bases from V and 4 bases from J, leaving 23 bases between. The CDR3 consists of 17 residues. Germline values: CDR1 SGHAT, CDR2 FQNNGV. CDR3 nucleotide sequence: TGTGCCAGCAGCCACCGGGTATGGGGGCATGACTTCTATGGCTACACCTTC. It codes for CASSHRVWGHDFYGYTF.

The table lists this clonotype with many counts. V is TRBV28 and J is TRBJ2-7; no definite D call. In germline, CDR1 is MDHEN, CDR2 SYDVKM. This CDR3 is 12 amino acids long. V gave up 2 bases and J gave up 6 bases, with 8 bases separating them. The CDR3 loop is CASSLTRIEQYF. CDR3 nucleotide sequence: TGTGCCAGCAGTTTAACCCGGATCGAGCAGTACTTC. Full variable domain (outside the CDR3, taken from reference TRBV28 and TRBJ2-7): DVKVTQSSRYLVKRTGEKVFLECVQDMDHENMFWYRQDPGLGLRLIYFSYDVKMKEKGDIPEGYSVSREKKERFSLILESASTNQTSMYLCASSLTRIEQYFGPGTRLTVT.

This sequence joins TRBV5-1 and TRBJ2-1, with 8 bases identical to TRBD2. V was clipped by 2 bases and J by 5 bases; unmatched bases: 9. Germline CDR1 and CDR2: SGHRS and YFSETQ. The CDR3 contains 16 residues. Here the CDR3 reads CASSLAGLAGNNEQFF. The DNA of the CDR3 is TGCGCCAGCAGCTTAGCGGGGCTAGCGGGTAACAATGAGCAGTTCTTC.

This clonotype was seen more than once but under ten times. The V gene is TRBV7-9, the J gene TRBJ2-5; 10 bases agree with TRBD2. The CDR3 has 15 amino acids. Germline lookup yields CDR1 SEHNR and CDR2 FQNEAQ (reference sequence). Losses at the gene ends were 5 bases for V and 4 bases for J; bases not matched to a gene: 7. CDR3 loop: CASSDSGRRRETQYF. As DNA, the CDR3 is TGTGCCAGCAGCGATAGCGGGAGGAGAAGAGAGACCCAGTACTTC.

The chain has TRBV20-1 and TRBJ1-5; D is perhaps TRBD1 (5 bases). Per the germline V gene, CDR1 is DFQATT and CDR2 is SNEGSKA (reference sequence). The length of the CDR3 is 14 residues. V was shortened by 2 bases and J by 0 bases, with 8 bases between the two germline ends. The CDR3 protein is CSARKGNSNQPQHF. The CDR3 DNA is TGCAGTGCTAGAAAGGGGAATAGCAATCAGCCCCAGCATTTT.

The sample holds one count of this clonotype. The chain has TRBV10-3 and TRBJ2-3, with 12 positions matching TRBD2. Germline CDR1 ENHRY, CDR2 SYGVKD. Trimming took 3 bases from V and 0 from J; bases not matched to a gene: 7. This CDR3 has 18 residues. This CDR3 is CAISDFSSGGGSTDTQYF. The CDR3 DNA reads TGTGCCATCAGTGACTTTTCTAGCGGGGGGGGGAGCACAGATACGCAGTATTTT.

The chain has TRBV11-3 and TRBJ2-1, with 9 bases that match TRBD1. The CDR3 runs to 17 residues. Trimming cost V 5 bases and J 8 bases; bases outside gene matches: 16. CDR1 and CDR2 (germline): SGHNT, YENEEA. As DNA, the CDR3 is TGTGCCAGCAGCCCAGGCCCGGGACAGGGTGTGGAGGATGAGCAGTTCTTC. Its protein is CASSPGPGQGVEDEQFF.

The chain combines TRBV20-1 with TRBJ2-1; D remains ambiguous. Trimming pared 8 bases from V and 2 bases from J, leaving 22 bases between. The CDR3 runs 16 residues. Germline V gene sequence: CDR1 DFQATT, CDR2 SNEGSKA (reference sequence). This chain's CDR3 is CSSCSRAHLPYNEQFF. CDR3 DNA: TGCAGTTCCTGCAGCCGGGCCCACCTTCCCTACAATGAGCAGTTCTTC.

This rearrangement joins TRBV7-9 to TRBJ1-2; no clear D. The CDR3 consists of 14 residues. With 0 bases removed from V and 6 bases from J, the gap between germline ends came to 11 bases. Per germline, CDR1 SEHNR and CDR2 FQNEAQ (reference sequence). CDR3 residues: CASSLALDYDGYTF. The CDR3 DNA reads TGTGCCAGCAGCTTAGCTCTAGACTACGATGGCTACACCTTC.

The chain is built from TRBV24-1 and TRBJ2-2; maybe TRBD2 (5 bases). V was shortened by 0 bases and J by 5 bases, with 15 bases between the two germline ends. This CDR3 has 17 residues. Germline-derived CDR1 and CDR2 are KGHDR and SFDVKD. The DNA of the CDR3 is TGTGCCACCAGTGATTTGCCGGGAATTTTAGGGACCGGGGAGCTGTTTTTT. It encodes CATSDLPGILGTGELFF.

This clonotype turned up a few times. The rearrangement links TRBV20-1 to TRBJ2-3; no reliable D call. The CDR3 has 13 amino acids. Trimming left V 4 bases short and J 3 bases short, with 11 bases between. CDR1 DFQATT and CDR2 SNEGSKA come from the germline V gene (reference sequence). In nucleotides, the CDR3 is TGCAGTGCTATTTCCGTCCGAACAGATACGCAGTATTTT. Translation: CSAISVRTDTQYF.

This chain joins TRBV5-1 and TRBJ2-5, with D tentatively TRBD1 or TRBD2 (6 bases each). CDR3 length equals 16 residues. Deletions cut 0 bases from V and 5 bases from J, with 17 bases between. Germline CDR1 SGHRS, CDR2 YFSETQ. The CDR3 DNA follows: TGCGCCAGCAGCTTGGAGTTGGGGGGCGATGGGGAGACCCAGTACTTC. Its translation: CASSLELGGDGETQYF.